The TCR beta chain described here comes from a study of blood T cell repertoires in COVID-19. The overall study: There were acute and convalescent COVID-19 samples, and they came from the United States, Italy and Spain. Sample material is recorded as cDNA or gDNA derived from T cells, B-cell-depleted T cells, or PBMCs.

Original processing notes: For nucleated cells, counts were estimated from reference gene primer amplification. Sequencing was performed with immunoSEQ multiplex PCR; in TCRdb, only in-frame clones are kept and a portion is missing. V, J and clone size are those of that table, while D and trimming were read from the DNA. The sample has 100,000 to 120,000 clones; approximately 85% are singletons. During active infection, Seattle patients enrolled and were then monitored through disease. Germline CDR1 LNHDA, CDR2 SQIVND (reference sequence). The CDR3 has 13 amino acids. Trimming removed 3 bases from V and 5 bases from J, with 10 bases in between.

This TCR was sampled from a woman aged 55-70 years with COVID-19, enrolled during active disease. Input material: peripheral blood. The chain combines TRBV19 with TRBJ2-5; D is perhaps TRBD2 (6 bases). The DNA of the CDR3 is TGTGCCAGTAGTATTGGCGGGGTTGAGACCCAGTACTTC. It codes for CASSIGGVETQYF.